Listed below are T cell receptor beta chains from one sample, sequenced in a study of OX40 agonist ivuxolimab in advanced cancers. TCRdb's copy holds only in-frame clones and misses some; the assay was immunoSEQ multiplex PCR. The repertoire holds some 15,000 clones, with approximately 80% as singletons. Sequenced material: CD4+ or CD8+ T cells sorted from blood, taken in a trial of the OX40 agonist ivuxolimab. These receptors all come from an adult with an advanced solid tumor such as melanoma, head and neck, liver or kidney cancer. CDR3s include the opening cysteine and the closing phenylalanine or tryptophan. A D gene is named only where the DNA matches it firmly. Part of the rows lack a size; the others show once, few, many or a class for expanded clones.

size: NA
V: TRBV6-5
D: NA
J: TRBJ2-6
CDR3: CASSSQFSGANVLTF
DNA: TGTGCCAGCAGTTCACAGTTCTCTGGGGCCAACGTCCTGACTTTC

size: NA
V: TRBV5-4
D: NA
J: TRBJ2-2
CDR3: CASSSGGIGTGELFF
DNA: TGTGCCAGCAGCTCGGGGGGCATTGGGACCGGGGAGCTGTTTTTT

size: once
V: TRBV6-6
D: TRBD2
J: TRBJ2-1
CDR3: CASTGLASDNEQFF
DNA: TGTGCCAGTACGGGACTAGCTTCCGACAATGAGCAGTTCTTC

size: few
V: TRBV13
D: NA
J: TRBJ1-1
CDR3: CASSLDGTEAFF
DNA: TGTGCCAGCAGCTTAGACGGAACTGAAGCTTTCTTT

size: NA
V: TRBV27
D: NA
J: TRBJ1-1
CDR3: CASSLSVGLGTEAFF
DNA: TGTGCCAGCAGTTTATCTGTGGGGCTGGGCACTGAAGCTTTCTTT

size: NA
V: TRBV7-2
D: TRBD1
J: TRBJ1-1
CDR3: CASSFPGQGAPGLNTEAFF
DNA: TGTGCCAGCAGCTTTCCCGGACAGGGGGCTCCGGGACTAAACACTGAAGCTTTCTTT

size: NA
V: TRBV7-9
D: TRBD1
J: TRBJ2-2
CDR3: CASSNRDSNTGELFF
DNA: TGTGCCAGCAGTAATAGGGACAGTAACACCGGGGAGCTGTTTTTT

size: NA
V: TRBV9
D: TRBD1
J: TRBJ1-1
CDR3: CASSGGTGGAEAFF
DNA: TGTGCCAGCAGCGGAGGGACAGGGGGAGCTGAAGCTTTCTTT

size: NA
V: TRBV27
D: TRBD1
J: TRBJ2-7
CDR3: CASNPSPTGVYEQYF
DNA: TGTGCCAGCAATCCTTCCCCGACAGGGGTCTACGAGCAGTACTTC

size: NA
V: TRBV13
D: NA
J: TRBJ2-3
CDR3: CASSVQGNSDTQYF
DNA: TGTGCCAGCAGTGTCCAGGGGAATTCAGATACGCAGTATTTT

size: NA
V: TRBV7-3
D: TRBD1
J: TRBJ2-2
CDR3: CASSPRTGANTGELFF
DNA: TGTGCCAGCAGCCCGCGGACAGGGGCCAACACCGGGGAGCTGTTTTTT

size: NA
V: TRBV27
D: NA
J: TRBJ2-5
CDR3: CASSLGAGWETQYF
DNA: TGTGCCAGCAGTTTAGGGGCAGGGTGGGAGACCCAGTACTTC

size: NA
V: TRBV11-2
D: NA
J: TRBJ1-2
CDR3: CASSLTGRNYGYTF
DNA: TGTGCCAGCAGCTTAACCGGCCGAAACTATGGCTACACCTTC

size: medium-sized
V: TRBV30
D: NA
J: TRBJ2-3
CDR3: CAWGGIGGADTQYF
DNA: TGTGCCTGGGGAGGGATAGGGGGCGCGGATACGCAGTATTTT

size: NA
V: TRBV11-2
D: NA
J: TRBJ2-7
CDR3: CASSPPRTDISSYEQYF
DNA: TGTGCCAGCAGCCCGCCTAGGACAGACATCAGCTCCTACGAGCAGTACTTC

size: once
V: TRBV7-9
D: NA
J: TRBJ1-3
CDR3: CASSEKATRESIHGNTIYF
DNA: TGTGCCAGCAGCGAAAAGGCTACGAGGGAGTCTATTCATGGAAACACCATATATTTT

size: few
V: TRBV28
D: NA
J: TRBJ1-2
CDR3: CASSSDSPYGYTF
DNA: TGTGCCAGCAGTTCGGACAGTCCCTATGGCTACACCTTC

size: few
V: TRBV6-1
D: NA
J: TRBJ2-7
CDR3: CASSDFQEQYF
DNA: TGTGCCAGCAGTGATTTTCAGGAGCAGTACTTC

size: NA
V: TRBV7-9
D: NA
J: TRBJ2-2
CDR3: CASSLGIPTGELFF
DNA: TGTGCCAGCAGCTTAGGGATCCCCACCGGGGAGCTGTTTTTT

size: NA
V: TRBV29-1
D: TRBD1
J: TRBJ2-7
CDR3: CSVAPLTGNSYEQYF
DNA: TGCAGCGTTGCCCCCTTGACAGGGAACTCCTACGAGCAGTACTTC

size: NA
V: TRBV7-2
D: TRBD1
J: TRBJ2-1
CDR3: CASSAGQGVYNEQFF
DNA: TGTGCCAGCAGCGCAGGACAGGGGGTTTACAATGAGCAGTTCTTC

size: NA
V: TRBV7-6
D: TRBD2
J: TRBJ2-1
CDR3: CASSPWGAAGAYNEQFF
DNA: TGTGCCAGCAGCCCCTGGGGGGCAGCGGGAGCCTACAATGAGCAGTTCTTC

size: NA
V: TRBV19
D: NA
J: TRBJ1-5
CDR3: CASSIESNQPQHF
DNA: TGTGCCAGTAGTATAGAGAGTAATCAGCCCCAGCATTTT

size: NA
V: TRBV6-6
D: NA
J: TRBJ1-5
CDR3: CASSYLRDPNQPQHF
DNA: TGTGCCAGCAGTTATTTGCGGGATCCTAATCAGCCCCAGCATTTT

size: once
V: TRBV19
D: NA
J: TRBJ1-5
CDR3: CATDWGARNQPQHF
DNA: TGTGCCACCGACTGGGGGGCCCGCAATCAGCCCCAGCATTTT

size: NA
V: TRBV7-9
D: NA
J: TRBJ2-7
CDR3: CASNLGPGAYEQYF
DNA: TGTGCCAGCAACCTTGGTCCTGGCGCCTACGAGCAGTACTTC

size: NA
V: TRBV15
D: NA
J: TRBJ1-5
CDR3: CATSLAGNQPQHF
DNA: TGTGCCACCAGCCTGGCCGGCAATCAGCCCCAGCATTTT

size: few
V: TRBV4-3
D: NA
J: TRBJ2-5
CDR3: CASSQEWGGAETQYF
DNA: TGCGCCAGCAGCCAAGAGTGGGGGGGGGCTGAGACCCAGTACTTC

size: NA
V: TRBV9
D: TRBD1
J: TRBJ1-2
CDR3: CASSDGTGGYGYTF
DNA: TGTGCCAGCAGCGATGGGACAGGGGGCTATGGCTACACCTTC

size: NA
V: TRBV9
D: NA
J: TRBJ1-1
CDR3: CASTTDAGDGTEAFF
DNA: TGTGCCAGCACCACCGATGCAGGGGATGGGACTGAAGCTTTCTTT

size: few
V: TRBV7-9
D: NA
J: TRBJ2-2
CDR3: CASSPTENTGELFF
DNA: TGTGCCAGCAGCCCGACTGAGAACACCGGGGAGCTGTTTTTT

size: NA
V: TRBV6-5
D: NA
J: TRBJ2-2
CDR3: CASGWQTNTGELFF
DNA: TGTGCCAGCGGTTGGCAGACGAACACCGGGGAGCTGTTTTTT

size: NA
V: TRBV7-9
D: NA
J: TRBJ1-4
CDR3: CASSSTSANEKLFF
DNA: TGTGCCAGCAGTTCCACTTCAGCTAATGAAAAACTGTTTTTT